Listed below are T cell receptor beta chains from one sample, sequenced in a study of blood T cell repertoires in COVID-19. Produced via immunoSEQ multiplex PCR; TCRdb's table is partial and in-frame only. The sample has 150,000 to 200,000 clones, 75% to 90% seen once; the top ten hold roughly 0.8%. The sequenced sample consisted of PBMCs or T cells enriched from blood (not recorded which). The receptors originated from a woman aged 18-35 years who had recovered from COVID-19. Each CDR3 is given with its conserved first and last residue. The order of the fields is CDR3 length, V gene, J gene, clone size, D gene, CDR3 DNA, CDR3 protein. The D gene is left open where the match is weak. Clone size is not always given. Where it is, it says once, few, many or a class for expanded clones.

>13|TRBV7-9|TRBJ1-3|once|.
TGTGCCAGCAGCTTAAGTCTGGCAAACACCATATATTTT
CASSLSLANTIYF
>13|TRBV2|TRBJ2-7|.|TRBD2
TGTGCCAGCAGTTATAGCGGGAGAAACGAGCAGTACTTC
CASSYSGRNEQYF
>13|TRBV6-5|TRBJ1-1|.|.
TGTGCCAGCAGTTACCGGTGGAACACTGAAGCTTTCTTT
CASSYRWNTEAFF
>15|TRBV7-3|TRBJ2-1|.|TRBD1
TGTGCCAGCAGCTTAGGACGGGACAGGGGGAATGAGCAGTTCTTC
CASSLGRDRGNEQFF
>15|TRBV6-2/TRBV6-3|TRBJ1-2|.|TRBD1
TGTGCCAGCAGTTACTCCAGGACAGGGAACTATGGCTACACCTTC
CASSYSRTGNYGYTF
>17|TRBV6-6|TRBJ2-2|.|.
TGTGCCAGCAGTCCTGCTAGGGGCAGGGGAAACACCGGGGAGCTGTTTTTT
CASSPARGRGNTGELFF
>13|TRBV28|TRBJ1-6|.|TRBD1
TGTGCCAGCAGCCGAGACAGGGTTTCACCCCTCCACTTT
CASSRDRVSPLHF
>14|TRBV14|TRBJ1-2|.|.
TGTGCCAGCAGCAGGGTCCGGGGGAACTATGGCTACACCTTC
CASSRVRGNYGYTF
>13|TRBV2|TRBJ2-5|.|.
TGTGCCAGCACCGCGGACTGGCGGGAGACCCAGTACTTC
CASTADWRETQYF
>17|TRBV9|TRBJ1-2|.|.
TGTGCCAGCAGCGTCCTACCCGACTTTCCAGGGAACTATGGCTACACCTTC
CASSVLPDFPGNYGYTF
>12|TRBV28|TRBJ1-1|.|.
TGTGCCAGCAGTGCGGGGAACACTGAAGCTTTCTTT
CASSAGNTEAFF